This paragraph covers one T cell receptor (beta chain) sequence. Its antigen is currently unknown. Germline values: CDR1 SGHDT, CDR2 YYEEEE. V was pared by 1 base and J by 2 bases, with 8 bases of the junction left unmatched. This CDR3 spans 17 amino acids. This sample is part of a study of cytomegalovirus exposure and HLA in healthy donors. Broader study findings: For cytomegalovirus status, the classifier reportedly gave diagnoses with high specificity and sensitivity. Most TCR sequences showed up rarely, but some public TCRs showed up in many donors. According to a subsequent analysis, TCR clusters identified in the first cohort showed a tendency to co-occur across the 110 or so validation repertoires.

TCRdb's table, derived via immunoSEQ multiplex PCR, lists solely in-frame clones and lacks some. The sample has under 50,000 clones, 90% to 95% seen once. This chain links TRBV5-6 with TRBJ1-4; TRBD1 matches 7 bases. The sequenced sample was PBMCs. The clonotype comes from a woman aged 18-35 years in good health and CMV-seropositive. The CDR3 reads CASSLTGEFRTNEKLFF. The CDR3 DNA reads TGTGCCAGCAGCTTGACAGGGGAATTTAGGACTAATGAAAAACTGTTTTTT. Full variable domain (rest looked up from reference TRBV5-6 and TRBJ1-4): DAGVTQSPTHLIKTRGQQVTLRCSPKSGHDTVSWYQQALGQGPQFIFQYYEEEERQRGNFPDRFSGHQFPNYSSELNVNALLLGDSALYLCASSLTGEFRTNEKLFFGSGTQLSVL.